These 23 T cell receptor beta chains originate from one sample sequenced in a study of T cell repertoires in cytomegalovirus infection (dated by TCRdb to between 2019 and 2020). These receptors have no identified antigens. The treatment or condition label on this specimen signifies: in vitro stimulation with specific CMV peptide epitopes to enrich CMV-specific T cells. The listed sequencing device is Illumina HiSeq 1500. TCRdb reran the public reads through fastp at Q25 and MiXCR, keeping productive beta chains. Rows merge per CDR3 protein into single entries with the most common DNA and genes. In all, the sample holds about 830,000 distinct CDR3 sequences, and approximately 29% of those were seen once. Around an eighth of the sample rests with the top ten. The source material was cultured CD8+ T cells from PBMCs, sampled from culture after CMV antigen stimulation. All receptors derive from a human donor in good health (CMV status not recorded). Some clones in this sample may be carry-over from other donors' samples.

This clonotype was counted ten times or more. The chain is built from TRBV7-2 and TRBJ2-3, with D perhaps TRBD1 (6 bases). The CDR3 is 15 residues long. V was shortened by 6 bases and J by 1 base, with 14 bases between the two germline ends. The germline CDR1 and CDR2 sequences are SGHTA and FQGNSA. CDR3 sequence (DNA): TGTGCCAGCAGTTACAGGGTGTCGGGCACAGATACGCAGTATTTT. Protein product: CASSYRVSGTDTQYF.

This clonotype turned up a few times. The gene calls are TRBV9 and TRBJ2-1; D is possibly TRBD1 (5 bases). The CDR3 has 15 residues. The ends were cut back, 0 bases at V and 7 bases at J, with 14 bases in the middle. CDR1 and CDR2 from the germline V gene are SGDLS and YYNGEE. CDR3 sequence: CASSVVGARENEQFF. CDR3 in DNA: TGTGCCAGCAGCGTAGTAGGGGCCAGGGAAAATGAGCAGTTCTTC.

The rearrangement joins TRBV6-6 to TRBJ1-1, with 7 bases fitting TRBD1. Germline CDR1 reads MNHNY; CDR2 reads SVGAGI (reference sequence). The CDR3 totals 16 residues. J gave up 1 base and V 0 bases, and 5 bases lay outside the gene matches. The CDR3 coding sequence is TGTGCCAGCAGTTACTCGCTCGGGACAGCGAACACTGAAGCTTTCTTT. Residues: CASSYSLGTANTEAFF.

This clonotype was seen a handful of times. The gene calls are TRBV4-3 and TRBJ1-4, with 8 nucleotides matching TRBD1. CDR1 and CDR2 (germline): LGHNA, YSLEER. V lost 3 bases to trimming and J lost 6 bases; unmatched junction nucleotides: 6. The CDR3 sequence is 15 residues long. CDR3 protein: CASSQTTGDDEKLFF. The CDR3 DNA reads as TGCGCCAGCAGCCAGACGACAGGGGATGATGAAAAACTGTTTTTT.

V gene TRBV27 combines with J gene TRBJ1-5, with D hard to call. The CDR3 has 15 residues. Trimming pared 2 bases from V and 0 bases from J, leaving 8 bases between. Germline V gene data show CDR1 as MNHEY and CDR2 as SMNVEV (reference sequence). The CDR3 nucleotides read TGTGCCAGCAGTTTACTGCTAAATAGCAATCAGCCCCAGCATTTT. Translating gives CASSLLLNSNQPQHF.

This clonotype turned up a few times. The chain couples TRBV20-1 to TRBJ1-5; D gene uncertain. This CDR3 comprises 14 residues. Germline V gene sequence: CDR1 DFQATT, CDR2 SNEGSKA (reference sequence). Trimming left V 4 bases short and J 3 bases short, with 13 bases between. The CDR3 is CSANTYSSNQPQHF. Written as DNA, the CDR3 is TGCAGTGCTAACACCTACTCTTCCAATCAGCCCCAGCATTTT.

The rearrangement uses TRBV20-1 and TRBJ2-1, with 8 bases lining up with TRBD1. The CDR3 length is 15 residues. Per the germline V gene, CDR1 is DFQATT and CDR2 is SNEGSKA (reference sequence). The J segment lost 7 bases and the V segment lost 1 base, leaving 9 bases of the junction unmatched. The CDR3 sequence: CSARGTRGRRNEQFF. In nucleotides, the CDR3 is TGCAGTGCTAGAGGAACCAGGGGGCGAAGGAATGAGCAGTTCTTC.

A note on this clonotype: The junction departs from germline at one end; a sequencing error may be responsible. J is TRBJ2-5 and V is TRBV6-6; possible D gene TRBD1, 6 bases. Germline V gives CDR1 MNHNY, CDR2 SVGAGI (reference sequence). CDR3 length: 14 amino acids. This CDR3 is CANSYSGQLETQYF. CDR3 DNA sequence: TGTGCCAACAGTTACTCAGGACAGCTAGAGACCCAGTACTTC.

This clonotype has only a few counts. V is TRBV6-6 and J is TRBJ2-3, with D uncertain. This CDR3 has 13 amino acids. The germline V and J ends were trimmed by 8 bases and 3 bases, with 12 bases remaining between them. Per germline, CDR1 MNHNY and CDR2 SVGAGI (reference sequence). The CDR3 here is CASAPRPTDTQYF. The CDR3 DNA reads as TGTGCCAGCGCCCCCAGACCAACAGATACGCAGTATTTT.

This clonotype was seen repeatedly, ten times or more. The chain couples TRBV7-9 to TRBJ2-1; 10 positions agree with TRBD1. CDR3 length: 16 residues. Germline trimming cut 5 bases from V and 5 bases from J; bases unmatched to any gene: 9. Germline CDR1 and CDR2: SEHNR and FQNEAQ (reference sequence). This CDR3 reads CASSGDRGPENNEQFF. CDR3 bases: TGTGCCAGCAGCGGAGACAGGGGGCCAGAGAACAATGAGCAGTTCTTC.

This clonotype was found a few times. The rearrangement links TRBV14 to TRBJ2-1; D uncertain. V was clipped by 6 bases and J by 9 bases, with 12 bases between them. Looked up from germline, CDR1 is SGHDN and CDR2 is FVKESK. CDR3 length: 12 residues. The CDR3: CASSLLGGEQFF. The CDR3 DNA is TGTGCCAGCAGTCTCCTTGGTGGTGAGCAGTTCTTC.

The CDR3: CASSFPGKGSYNEQFF. The CDR3 bases are TGTGCCAGCAGCTTCCCAGGGAAAGGCTCCTACAATGAGCAGTTCTTC. This chain uses TRBV11-2 with TRBJ2-1, with D possibly TRBD1 on 5 matching bases. Trimming shortened V by 3 bases and J by 0 bases, and 12 bases separated the two germline ends. Germline V gives CDR1 SGHAT, CDR2 FQNNGV. The CDR3 sequence is 16 residues long.

This clonotype has just one count. This chain connects TRBV6-6 to TRBJ1-2; 7 bases match TRBD1. With V trimmed by 4 bases and J by 6 bases, 11 bases remained unmatched. Looked up from germline, CDR1 is MNHNY and CDR2 is SVGAGI (reference sequence). The CDR3 length is 15 residues. The CDR3 protein is CASSSPGQQRNGYTF. DNA of the CDR3: TGTGCCAGCAGTTCCCCGGGACAGCAGCGGAATGGCTACACCTTC.

The chain combines TRBV5-4 with TRBJ2-1; D possibly uses TRBD1 or TRBD2 (5 bases each). The CDR3 contains 14 residues. Trimming removed 2 bases at V and 7 bases at J, with 13 bases between. Germline CDR1 SGHNT, CDR2 YYREEE (reference sequence). DNA of the CDR3: TGTGCCAGCAGCTTAGGGGAGAATACAAATGAGCAGTTCTTC. This translates into CASSLGENTNEQFF.

The chain uses TRBV24-1 and TRBJ2-1; 9 bases map to TRBD2. Trimming removed 3 bases from V and 0 bases from J; junction bases left unmatched: 14. Germline CDR1 is KGHDR and CDR2 is SFDVKD. The CDR3 has 20 residues. CDR3 in amino acids: CATSDRPGLAPLSSYNEQFF. CDR3 DNA sequence: TGTGCCACCAGTGATCGCCCGGGACTAGCTCCCCTGAGCTCCTACAATGAGCAGTTCTTC.

V is TRBV4-1 and J is TRBJ1-1; maybe TRBD1 (5 bases). This CDR3 contains 15 residues. Germline lookup yields CDR1 MGHRA and CDR2 YSYEKL. V was pared by 3 bases and J by 4 bases, with 15 bases between. CDR3 in DNA: TGCGCCAGCAGCCACACCTTGGGGGAGATCACTGAAGCTTTCTTT. Residues: CASSHTLGEITEAFF.

This clonotype was detected only a few times. The chain carries TRBV4-1 and TRBJ2-1, with D perhaps TRBD2 (6 bases). Trimming pared 0 bases from V and 4 bases from J, leaving 13 bases between. CDR1 and CDR2 from the germline V gene are MGHRA and YSYEKL. This CDR3 has 16 residues. CDR3 residues: CASSQDPDSGYNEQFF. CDR3 sequence (DNA): TGCGCCAGCAGCCAAGATCCGGATAGCGGTTACAATGAGCAGTTCTTC.

J is TRBJ1-2 and V is TRBV7-9, with 7 nucleotides matching TRBD1. Germline V gene lookup returns CDR1 SEHNR and CDR2 FQNEAQ (reference sequence). V was pared by 1 base and J by 7 bases, with 9 bases of the junction left unmatched. The CDR3 is 15 amino acids. In DNA, the CDR3 is TGTGCCAGCAGCTTAGAAGTTGACAGGGAAACTGGCTACACCTTC. Translated: CASSLEVDRETGYTF. Full variable domain (outside the CDR3, taken from reference TRBV7-9 and TRBJ1-2): DTGVSQNPRHKITKRGQNVTFRCDPISEHNRLYWYRQTLGQGPEFLTYFQNEAQLEKSRLLSDRFSAERPKGSFSTLEIQRTEQGDSAMYLCASSLEVDRETGYTFGSGTRLTVV.

The rearrangement links TRBV6-5 to TRBJ2-1; 11 positions match TRBD2. The length of the CDR3 is 20 residues. V trimming: 2 bases; J trimming: 6 bases; junction bases outside the gene matches: 18. The germline V gene has CDR1 MNHEY and CDR2 SVGAGI. The CDR3 DNA sequence: TGTGCCAGCAGTTACACCGTCACATCATTTCCGGGACTAGCGGTCAATGAGCAGTTCTTC. Its protein product is CASSYTVTSFPGLAVNEQFF.

This clonotype was seen ten or more times. The chain recombines TRBV7-8 with TRBJ2-7, with 7 nucleotides matching TRBD2. From germline, CDR1 is SGHVS and CDR2 FQNEAQ. Germline trimming cut 1 base from V and 3 bases from J; bases unmatched to any gene: 12. This CDR3 is built from 17 residues. The CDR3 loop is CASSLGEGRPYLYEQYF. The CDR3 DNA is TGTGCCAGCAGCTTAGGGGAGGGCAGGCCATATCTCTACGAGCAGTACTTC.

This clonotype has a handful of counts. The chain recombines TRBV15 with TRBJ1-1; D uncertain. V shed 2 bases and J shed 5 bases, with 18 bases lying between them. The CDR3 has 16 residues. Germline CDR1 LNHNV, CDR2 YYDKDF (reference sequence). The CDR3 DNA follows: TGTGCCACCAGCAGACCTTTGCAGGCACTTAGGACTGAAGCTTTCTTT. Translating gives CATSRPLQALRTEAFF. Using reference TRBV15 and TRBJ1-1 for the parts outside the CDR3, the full variable domain is DAMVIQNPRYQVTQFGKPVTLSCSQTLNHNVMYWYQQKSSQAPKLLFHYYDKDFNNEADTPDNFQSRRPNTSFCFLDIRSPGLGDTAMYLCATSRPLQALRTEAFFGQGTRLTVV.

This chain links TRBV9 with TRBJ2-1; 12 nucleotides agree with TRBD2. Germline V gene data show CDR1 as SGDLS and CDR2 as YYNGEE. The CDR3 sequence is 16 residues long. V gave up 3 bases and J gave up 10 bases; unmatched junction bases: 11. CDR3 in DNA: TGTGCCAGCAGCGGAGGGGCTAGCGGGGGGGGAAGGGAGCAGTTCTTC. Its translation: CASSGGASGGGREQFF.

The J gene is TRBJ2-7, the V gene TRBV19, with D hard to call. CDR1 LNHDA and CDR2 SQIVND come from the germline V gene (reference sequence). V was pared by 5 bases and J by 3 bases, with 17 bases between. The CDR3 contains 15 residues. The CDR3 region is CASSSDTYPHYEQYF. As DNA, the CDR3 is TGTGCCAGTAGTTCCGACACTTACCCCCACTACGAGCAGTACTTC.